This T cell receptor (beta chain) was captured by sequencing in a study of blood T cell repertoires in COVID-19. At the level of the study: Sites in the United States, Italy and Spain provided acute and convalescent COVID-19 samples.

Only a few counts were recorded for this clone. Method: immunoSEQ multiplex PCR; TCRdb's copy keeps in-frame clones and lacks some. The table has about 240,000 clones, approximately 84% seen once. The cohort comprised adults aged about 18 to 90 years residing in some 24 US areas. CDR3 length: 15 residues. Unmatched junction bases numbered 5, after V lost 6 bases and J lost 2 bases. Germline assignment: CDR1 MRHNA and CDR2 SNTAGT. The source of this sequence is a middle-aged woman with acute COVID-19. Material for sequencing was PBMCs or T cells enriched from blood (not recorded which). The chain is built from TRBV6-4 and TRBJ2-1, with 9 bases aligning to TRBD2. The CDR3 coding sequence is TGTGCCAGCAGCCTCGGGACTAGCCCCTACAATGAGCAGTTCTTC. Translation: CASSLGTSPYNEQFF.